The TCR beta chain under discussion was sequenced for a study of cytomegalovirus exposure and HLA in healthy donors. Findings and limits, study-wide: Further analysis was carried out later, and it showed several of the most significant clusters appearing linked to common viral pathogens. Some highly shared sequence variants likely arose as a pipeline artifact. The authors confirmed in vitro that three CMV-associated chains were specific for CMV antigens.

Germline-derived CDR1 and CDR2 are ENHRY and SYGVKD. This CDR3 contains 13 residues. V lost 3 bases, J lost 4 bases, and 10 bases lay in between. Donors were ostensibly healthy at sampling, although undocumented immune exposures were probable. In the case of this clone: Its target is unknown.

PCR primers comprised 60 Vbeta and 13 Jbeta primers. The repertoire was sequenced with immunoSEQ multiplex PCR; TCRdb's copy has only in-frame clones and lacks some. The sample includes about 190,000 clones, approximately 85% of them seen just once. The sequence came from a woman between 18 and 29 years old in good health and CMV-seronegative. The source material was PBMCs. The chain combines TRBV10-3 with TRBJ2-7; a weak D match, TRBD2 (5 bases). Here the CDR3 DNA reads TGTGCCATCAGTGATTCGGGGTTGTACGAGCAGTACTTC. Translating it yields CAISDSGLYEQYF.